Listed below are T cell receptor beta chains from one sample, sequenced in a study of T cells in Graves' hyperthyroidism and ophthalmopathy. TCRdb reprocessed the multiplex PCR reads with MiXCR, giving one entry per CDR3 protein. Among about 400,000 distinct CDR3 sequences listed, around a sixth were seen once. Material for sequencing was blood. The receptors stem from a woman between 18 and 30 years old with Graves' hyperthyroidism. Each CDR3 is given with its conserved first and last residue. Each record gives: clone size, V gene, D gene, J gene, CDR3 DNA, CDR3 protein. The D gene is left open where the match is weak. A clone size is listed for some rows: how often the clone was seen (once, few, many), or a class if it is expanded.

abundance: .; v_gene: TRBV28; d_gene: .; j_gene: TRBJ1-5; CDR3nt: TGTGCCAGCAGTCCAGAGGGGGGGAGGATGCCCACCCAGCCCCAGCATTTT; CDR3aa: CASSPEGGRMPTQPQHF
abundance: many; v_gene: TRBV18; d_gene: TRBD1; j_gene: TRBJ2-4; CDR3nt: TGTGCCAGCTCAAAGGGACAGGGGGCAAACATTCAGTACTTC; CDR3aa: CASSKGQGANIQYF
abundance: .; v_gene: TRBV4-3; d_gene: TRBD1; j_gene: TRBJ2-5; CDR3nt: TGCGCCAGCAGCCTCTGGGCAGGGGGCAGCGAGACCCAGTACTTC; CDR3aa: CASSLWAGGSETQYF
abundance: many; v_gene: TRBV3-1; d_gene: .; j_gene: TRBJ1-5; CDR3nt: TGTGCCAGCAGCCAAGATATTAAAAGGGAGCCCCAGCATTTT; CDR3aa: CASSQDIKREPQHF
abundance: .; v_gene: TRBV5-5; d_gene: .; j_gene: TRBJ1-2; CDR3nt: TGTGCCAGCAGCCTAAGTCCCGGGACGGAATACTATGGCTACACCTTC; CDR3aa: CASSLSPGTEYYGYTF
abundance: many; v_gene: TRBV11-2; d_gene: TRBD1; j_gene: TRBJ1-5; CDR3nt: TGTGCCAGCAGCTCATCAGGGGGCGATCAGCCCCAGCATTTT; CDR3aa: CASSSSGGDQPQHF
abundance: many; v_gene: TRBV15; d_gene: .; j_gene: TRBJ2-7; CDR3nt: TGTGCCACCAGCAGAGGTATGGGGGCTTACGAGCAGTACTTC; CDR3aa: CATSRGMGAYEQYF
abundance: .; v_gene: TRBV11-2; d_gene: .; j_gene: TRBJ1-4; CDR3nt: TGTGCCAGCAGCTTTACAGCCGGGAGGATGGAAAAACTGTTTTTT; CDR3aa: CASSFTAGRMEKLFF
abundance: .; v_gene: TRBV28; d_gene: TRBD1; j_gene: TRBJ2-6; CDR3nt: TGTGCCAGCAGCCTGACAGGGACTGGGGCCAACGTCCTGACTTTC; CDR3aa: CASSLTGTGANVLTF
abundance: many; v_gene: TRBV19; d_gene: .; j_gene: TRBJ2-3; CDR3nt: TGTGCCAGTAGTGCCCTCCCGCAGGGTGGTGATACGCAGTATTTT; CDR3aa: CASSALPQGGDTQYF
abundance: few; v_gene: TRBV7-2; d_gene: .; j_gene: TRBJ1-2; CDR3nt: TGTGCCAGCAAGGTAGATACAGGGAACTATGGCTACACCTTC; CDR3aa: CASKVDTGNYGYTF
abundance: .; v_gene: TRBV7-6; d_gene: .; j_gene: TRBJ1-3; CDR3nt: TGTGCCAGCCCCCTCGGGGGGCAAAGAAACACCATATATTTT; CDR3aa: CASPLGGQRNTIYF
abundance: many; v_gene: TRBV5-8; d_gene: .; j_gene: TRBJ2-3; CDR3nt: TGTGCCAGCAGCTTGGATTCTCTAGGGGGAGATACGCAGTATTTT; CDR3aa: CASSLDSLGGDTQYF
abundance: many; v_gene: TRBV7-2; d_gene: TRBD2; j_gene: TRBJ2-1; CDR3nt: TGTGCCAGCAGCTTAACTAGCGGGGGGGCCAAGTCCTACAATGAGCAGTTCTTC; CDR3aa: CASSLTSGGAKSYNEQFF
abundance: many; v_gene: TRBV11-1; d_gene: TRBD1; j_gene: TRBJ1-1; CDR3nt: TGTGCCAGCAGCTTATTCGGGACAGGGGATGGGACTGAAGCTTTCTTT; CDR3aa: CASSLFGTGDGTEAFF
abundance: .; v_gene: TRBV6-1; d_gene: .; j_gene: TRBJ2-7; CDR3nt: TGTGCCAGCAGTCCTGACAGTTCCCTCTACGAGCAGTACTTC; CDR3aa: CASSPDSSLYEQYF
abundance: many; v_gene: TRBV9; d_gene: .; j_gene: TRBJ2-3; CDR3nt: TGTGCCAGCAGCCCGCCCGGCGGGGGCCGTACAGATACGCAGTATTTT; CDR3aa: CASSPPGGGRTDTQYF
abundance: many; v_gene: TRBV10-3; d_gene: .; j_gene: TRBJ2-7; CDR3nt: TGTGCCATCAGTGAGTCGGGCTCCTACGAGCAGTACTTC; CDR3aa: CAISESGSYEQYF
abundance: few; v_gene: TRBV5-1; d_gene: .; j_gene: TRBJ1-1; CDR3nt: TGCGCCAGCAGCCTCGGCATGGCCCTGAACACTGAAGCTTTCTTT; CDR3aa: CASSLGMALNTEAFF
abundance: .; v_gene: TRBV4-2; d_gene: .; j_gene: TRBJ2-2; CDR3nt: TGTGCCAGCAGCCGCCTCCGGGACGGAGCGAACACCGGGGAGCTGTTTTTT; CDR3aa: CASSRLRDGANTGELFF
abundance: many; v_gene: TRBV11-2; d_gene: .; j_gene: TRBJ2-3; CDR3nt: TGTGCCAGCAGTCCCCTCATATCAGATACGCAGTATTTT; CDR3aa: CASSPLISDTQYF
abundance: .; v_gene: TRBV7-6; d_gene: .; j_gene: TRBJ2-3; CDR3nt: TGTGCCAGCAGCCTAACCCCGTTTCCCACAGATACGCAGTATTTT; CDR3aa: CASSLTPFPTDTQYF